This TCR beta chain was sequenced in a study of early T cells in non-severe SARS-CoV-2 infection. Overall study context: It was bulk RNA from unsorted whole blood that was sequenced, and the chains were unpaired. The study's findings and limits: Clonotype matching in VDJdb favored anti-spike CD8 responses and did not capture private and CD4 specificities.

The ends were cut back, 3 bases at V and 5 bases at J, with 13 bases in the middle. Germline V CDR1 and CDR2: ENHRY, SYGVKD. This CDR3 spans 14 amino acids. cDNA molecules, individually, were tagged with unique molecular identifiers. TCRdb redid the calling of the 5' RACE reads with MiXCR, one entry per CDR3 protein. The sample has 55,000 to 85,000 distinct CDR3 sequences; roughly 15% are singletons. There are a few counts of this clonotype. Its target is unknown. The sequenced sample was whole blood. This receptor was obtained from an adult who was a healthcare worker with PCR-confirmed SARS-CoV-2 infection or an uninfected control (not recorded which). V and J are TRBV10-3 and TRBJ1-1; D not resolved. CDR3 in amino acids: CAISDPLTPTEAFF. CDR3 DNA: TGTGCCATCAGTGACCCCCTGACACCTACTGAAGCTTTCTTT.